A selection of T cell receptor beta chains follows, all from one sample in a study of graft-versus-host responses after intestinal transplantation. No antigens are known for them. Sequenced by immunoSEQ multiplex PCR; TCRdb stores in-frame clones only, minus some. The repertoire consists of about 100,000 clones, with 90% to 95% occurring once and the leading ten covering about 0.18%. Sequenced material: unstimulated CD4+ T cells sorted from spleen or lymph node cells, taken before transplant. These receptor sequences come from a human donor who was the organ donor for an intestinal transplant. Each CDR3 is given with its conserved first and last residue. The D gene is left open where the match is weak. A row's size may be missing; if present it is once, few, many or a size class.

>TRBV2|NA|TRBJ2-7|NA
CASRSELVLHEQYF
TGTGCCAGCAGGTCAGAGCTAGTCTTGCACGAGCAGTACTTC
>TRBV6-1|NA|TRBJ1-6|TRBD1
CASSDAGGVNSPLHF
TGTGCCAGCAGTGACGCAGGGGGCGTTAATTCACCCCTCCACTTT
>TRBV27|once|TRBJ1-1|TRBD1
CASSPGDRRNTEAFF
TGTGCCAGCAGTCCCGGGGACAGGCGGAACACTGAAGCTTTCTTT
>TRBV9|NA|TRBJ1-1|NA
CASSLTDLNTEAFF
TGTGCCAGCAGCTTGACAGATTTGAACACTGAAGCTTTCTTT
>TRBV29-1|NA|TRBJ1-1|NA
CSVEKTQNTEAFF
TGCAGCGTTGAGAAGACACAGAACACTGAAGCTTTCTTT
>TRBV16|NA|TRBJ1-1|TRBD1
CASSQGQGMNTEAFF
TGTGCCAGCAGCCAAGGACAGGGGATGAACACTGAAGCTTTCTTT
>TRBV7-9|NA|TRBJ1-2|NA
CASSPPTRGYGYTF
TGTGCCAGCTCACCCCCCACAAGGGGCTATGGCTACACCTTC
>TRBV11-3|NA|TRBJ2-7|NA
CASSLDRGVQYF
TGTGCCAGCAGCTTAGATCGCGGGGTGCAGTACTTC
>TRBV7-9|NA|TRBJ1-2|NA
CASSLETGQGYTF
TGTGCCAGCAGCTTAGAAACAGGACAAGGCTACACCTTC
>TRBV4-1|NA|TRBJ1-2|TRBD1
CASSQEQTGLRGYTF
TGCGCCAGCAGCCAAGAGCAGACAGGGTTGCGAGGCTACACCTTC
>TRBV6-5|NA|TRBJ2-5|TRBD2
CASSYSWAGGPQYF
TGTGCCAGCAGTTACTCCTGGGCGGGGGGGCCCCAGTACTTC
>TRBV7-9|once|TRBJ1-2|NA
CASSPNNGNGYTF
TGTGCCAGCAGCCCTAACAACGGGAATGGCTACACCTTC
>TRBV5-1|NA|TRBJ2-7|NA
CASSLDRVSCEQYF
TGCGCCAGCAGCTTGGACAGGGTATCCTGCGAGCAGTACTTC
>TRBV18|NA|TRBJ1-4|NA
CASSLGQFEKLFF
TGTGCCAGCTCACTCGGACAGTTTGAAAAACTGTTTTTT
>TRBV5-1|NA|TRBJ1-3|TRBD1
CASSPVPGGGNTIYF
TGCGCCAGCAGTCCTGTTCCAGGGGGTGGAAACACCATATATTTT